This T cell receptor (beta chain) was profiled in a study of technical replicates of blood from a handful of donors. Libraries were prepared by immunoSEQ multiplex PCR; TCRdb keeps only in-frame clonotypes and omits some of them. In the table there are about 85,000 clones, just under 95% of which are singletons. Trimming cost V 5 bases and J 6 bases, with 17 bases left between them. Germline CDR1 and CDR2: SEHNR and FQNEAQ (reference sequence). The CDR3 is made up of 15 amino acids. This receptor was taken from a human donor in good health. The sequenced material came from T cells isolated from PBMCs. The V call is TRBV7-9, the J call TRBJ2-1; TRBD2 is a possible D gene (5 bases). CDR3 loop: CASSRPLEGLNEQFF. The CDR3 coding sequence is TGTGCCAGCAGCCGTCCCCTAGAGGGTCTCAATGAGCAGTTCTTC. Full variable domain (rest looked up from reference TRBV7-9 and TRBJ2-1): DTGVSQNPRHKITKRGQNVTFRCDPISEHNRLYWYRQTLGQGPEFLTYFQNEAQLEKSRLLSDRFSAERPKGSFSTLEIQRTEQGDSAMYLCASSRPLEGLNEQFFGPGTRLTVL.